Below are 29 T cell receptor beta chains sequenced from a single sample in a study of cytomegalovirus exposure and HLA in healthy donors. Researchers ran the PCR with 60 Vbeta and 13 Jbeta primers. Using immunoSEQ multiplex PCR, the repertoire was profiled, and TCRdb retains in-frame clones only, with some absent. This table has 130,000 or so clones, approximately 75% appearing once. Sequenced sample: PBMCs. These receptors originate from a male donor in good health and CMV-seronegative.

The chain is built from TRBV27 and TRBJ2-7, with 10 bases that match TRBD1. The germline V gene encodes CDR1 MNHEY and CDR2 SMNVEV (reference sequence). J was trimmed by 4 bases and V by 6 bases; bases with no gene match: 3. CDR3 length: 13 amino acids. In DNA, the CDR3 is TGTGCCAGCAGGGGACAGGGGTTATACGAGCAGTACTTC. As protein: CASRGQGLYEQYF.

This chain connects TRBV5-4 to TRBJ1-5, with D perhaps matching TRBD1 (6 bases). Germline V gene lookup returns CDR1 SGHNT and CDR2 YYREEE (reference sequence). CDR3 length: 16 amino acids. V was cut by 3 bases and J by 7 bases, with 20 bases left in between. DNA for the CDR3: TGTGCCAGCAGCTCGCCCACCGGGGGGCGGGAACAGCCCCAGCATTTT. Amino acids: CASSSPTGGREQPQHF.

The chain links TRBV4-3 to TRBJ2-6, with D perhaps TRBD1 (5 bases). The germline CDR1 and CDR2 sequences are LGHNA and YSLEER. Trimming stripped 5 bases from V and 0 bases from J, with 8 bases between. CDR3 length: 15 residues. This CDR3 is CASSSRVSGANVLTF. The CDR3 region has the DNA TGCGCCAGCAGCTCCAGGGTCTCTGGGGCCAACGTCCTGACTTTC.

The rearrangement uses TRBV6-5 and TRBJ2-5; TRBD2 matches 10 bases. V was pared by 6 bases and J by 3 bases, with 4 bases of the junction left unmatched. CDR3 length: 14 amino acids. CDR1 MNHEY and CDR2 SVGAGI come from the germline V gene. DNA for the CDR3: TGTGCCAGCAGGCTTACTAGCGGGGAAGAGACCCAGTACTTC. As protein: CASRLTSGEETQYF.

The chain combines TRBV4-3 with TRBJ2-1, with D uncertain. Per germline, CDR1 LGHNA and CDR2 YSLEER. This CDR3 spans 15 amino acids. With 0 bases removed from V and 2 bases from J, the gap between germline ends came to 8 bases. The CDR3 spells CASSQEAGPYNEQFF. CDR3 DNA sequence: TGCGCCAGCAGCCAAGAGGCAGGCCCCTACAATGAGCAGTTCTTC.

The J gene is TRBJ2-1, the V gene TRBV5-5; D might be TRBD1 (6 bases). Trimming left V 1 base short and J 2 bases short, with 10 bases between. Germline CDR1 is SGHKS and CDR2 is YYEKEE (reference sequence). The CDR3 sequence is 15 residues long. CDR3 amino acids: CASSLWGLPYNEQFF. CDR3 DNA sequence: TGTGCCAGCAGCTTGTGGGGGCTACCCTACAATGAGCAGTTCTTC.

The sample holds a few counts of this clone. The CDR3 region has the DNA TGCGCCAGCAGCCAGGCTCACTCAACTAGCGCCTACGAGCAGTACTTC. The encoded protein is CASSQAHSTSAYEQYF. This sequence joins TRBV4-1 and TRBJ2-7; 7 positions match TRBD2. Trimming took 3 bases from V and 2 from J; bases not matched to a gene: 10. Germline assignment: CDR1 MGHRA and CDR2 YSYEKL. This CDR3 has 16 amino acids.

The V call is TRBV5-1, the J call TRBJ1-2; D ambiguous. This CDR3 contains 17 residues. Germline loops: CDR1 SGHRS, CDR2 YFSETQ. V lost 4 bases, J lost 0 bases, and 19 bases lay in between. CDR3 loop: CASSPTLVAGSNYGYTF. In DNA, the CDR3 is TGCGCCAGCAGCCCAACGCTTGTGGCAGGTTCTAACTATGGCTACACCTTC. Combining the CDR3 with reference TRBV5-1 and TRBJ1-2 gives the whole variable domain KAGVTQTPRYLIKTRGQQVTLSCSPISGHRSVSWYQQTPGQGLQFLFEYFSETQRNKGNFPGRFSGRQFSNSRSEMNVSTLELGDSALYLCASSPTLVAGSNYGYTFGSGTRLTVV.

V is TRBV4-2 and J is TRBJ1-1; no clear D. The V and J ends lost 0 bases and 10 bases respectively, with 9 bases between them. This CDR3 comprises 12 residues. Germline-derived CDR1 and CDR2 are LGHNA and YNFKEQ. The CDR3 nucleotides are TGTGCCAGCAGCCAAGATCAGACTTTAGCTTTCTTT. This gives the protein CASSQDQTLAFF.

The chain recombines TRBV14 with TRBJ2-3; D not certain. This CDR3 is 16 amino acids long. The germline gives CDR1 SGHDN, CDR2 FVKESK. V was shortened by 0 bases and J by 3 bases, with 13 bases between the two germline ends. The CDR3 nucleotides are TGTGCCAGCAGCCAAGAAGTTCAGGCAGGTACAGATACGCAGTATTTT. The encoded protein is CASSQEVQAGTDTQYF.

The V and J genes are TRBV27 and TRBJ1-1; TRBD1 agrees at 7 bases. There are 14 residues in the CDR3. Losses at the gene ends were 4 bases for V and 1 base for J; bases not matched to a gene: 3. In germline, CDR1 is MNHEY, CDR2 SMNVEV (reference sequence). The CDR3 sequence: CASSSGQTNTEAFF. CDR3 coding DNA: TGTGCCAGCAGTTCGGGACAGACGAACACTGAAGCTTTCTTT.

V gene TRBV7-9 combines with J gene TRBJ1-6; TRBD1 agrees at 7 bases. CDR3 length: 13 residues. V was clipped by 5 bases and J by 8 bases; unmatched bases: 3. Per the germline V gene, CDR1 is SEHNR and CDR2 is FQNEAQ (reference sequence). The CDR3 spells CASSQTGHSPLHF. The CDR3 DNA follows: TGTGCCAGCAGCCAGACAGGGCATTCACCCCTCCACTTT.

In its sample, this clone was seen once. The rearrangement uses TRBV5-1 and TRBJ2-3; 11 bases map to TRBD2. The CDR3 has 15 amino acids. After removal of 3 bases from V and 2 bases from J, the junction contained 2 bases not matched to a gene. Germline loops: CDR1 SGHRS, CDR2 YFSETQ. The CDR3 DNA follows: TGCGCCAGCAGCTCTAGCGGGGGGAACACAGATACGCAGTATTTT. Protein product: CASSSSGGNTDTQYF.

In this sample, this clone turned up a few times. The CDR3 DNA sequence: TGCGCCAGCAGCCACTTTCAGGACTACGAGCAGTACTTC. Its translation is CASSHFQDYEQYF. The chain couples TRBV4-3 to TRBJ2-7; D is undetermined. This CDR3 has 13 residues. CDR1 is LGHNA, CDR2 YSLEER, per germline. V was shortened by 3 bases and J by 3 bases, with 9 bases between the two germline ends.

The V gene is TRBV13, the J gene TRBJ2-7; the D gene is possibly TRBD2 (7 bases). CDR1 and CDR2 (germline): PRHDT, FYEKMQ (reference sequence). The CDR3 is 18 residues long. Trimming shortened V by 1 base and J by 0 bases, and 19 bases separated the two germline ends. The CDR3 region is CASSLERGGVPSSYEQYF. For the CDR3, the DNA is TGTGCCAGCAGCTTAGAGAGGGGGGGGGTGCCCTCCTCCTACGAGCAGTACTTC.

In this sample, this clone turned up a few times. In DNA, the CDR3 is TGTGCCAGCAGTGATCAGGCCAACTATGGCTACACCTTC. The encoded protein is CASSDQANYGYTF. The V gene is TRBV6-1, the J gene TRBJ1-2; D gene unclear. The germline V gene has CDR1 MNHNS and CDR2 SASEGT. Trimming stripped 3 bases from V and 2 bases from J, with 7 bases between. This CDR3 is 13 amino acids long.

The chain is built from TRBV30 and TRBJ2-5; no clear D. CDR1 GTSNPN and CDR2 SVGIG come from the germline V gene (reference sequence). The length of the CDR3 is 11 residues. Trimming pared 1 base from V and 5 bases from J, leaving 5 bases between. The CDR3, as DNA: TGTGCCTGGAGTGGGGCTGAGACCCAGTACTTC. As protein: CAWSGAETQYF. The full variable domain, in which reference TRBV30 and TRBJ2-5 provide the parts outside the CDR3, is SQTIHQWPATLVQPVGSPLSLECTVEGTSNPNLYWYRQAAGRGLQLLFYSVGIGQISSEVPQNLSASRPQDRQFILSSKKLLLSDSGFYLCAWSGAETQYFGPGTRLLVL.

The genes are TRBV6-4 and TRBJ2-7; TRBD2 might be the D (6 bases). Germline V gives CDR1 MRHNA, CDR2 SNTAGT. Trimming left V 6 bases short and J 6 bases short, with 21 bases between. The CDR3 spans 15 residues. As DNA, the CDR3 is TGTGCCAGCAGCCCCAACCGGCGGGACCTGCGCGAGCAGTACTTC. Translation gives CASSPNRRDLREQYF.

DNA of the CDR3: TGTGCCAGCAGCCCGGGACAGAGCTCCTACGAGCAGTACTTC. Amino acids: CASSPGQSSYEQYF. The V and J genes are TRBV11-3 and TRBJ2-7; 7 bases map to TRBD1. V was clipped by 5 bases and J by 0 bases; unmatched bases: 4. CDR1 is SGHNT and CDR2 is YENEEA in the germline V gene. This CDR3 is built from 14 residues.

The chain couples TRBV30 to TRBJ2-5; 9 positions agree with TRBD2. Germline CDR1 is GTSNPN and CDR2 is SVGIG (reference sequence). The CDR3 totals 15 residues. The ends lost 2 bases at V and 5 bases at J; junction bases unmatched: 9. CDR3 protein: CAWSPTGSGRETQYF. CDR3 sequence (DNA): TGTGCCTGGAGTCCCACCGGGAGCGGGAGGGAGACCCAGTACTTC.

J is TRBJ2-1 and V is TRBV19; 9 nucleotides line up with TRBD2. Germline CDR1 reads LNHDA; CDR2 reads SQIVND (reference sequence). The CDR3 is 15 amino acids. V shed 3 bases, J shed 6 bases, and the junction held 6 bases outside the gene matches. The CDR3 DNA is TGTGCCAGTAGTATGAGTAGCGGGGGATTCAATGAGCAGTTCTTC. Translated, it gives CASSMSSGGFNEQFF.

This rearrangement joins TRBV4-1 to TRBJ2-7, with TRBD2 matching 9 bases. Unmatched junction bases numbered 15, after V lost 1 base and J lost 5 bases. The CDR3 loop spans 18 amino acids. The germline V gene encodes CDR1 MGHRA and CDR2 YSYEKL. The CDR3 DNA reads TGCGCCAGCAGCCAAGTAATGGGTAGCGGGGGTAATAACAACGAGCAGTACTTC. Protein: CASSQVMGSGGNNNEQYF.

The chain is built from TRBV6-5 and TRBJ1-5; the match to TRBD1 covers 12 bases. This CDR3 has 15 residues. Germline CDR1 is MNHEY and CDR2 is SVGAGI. V lost 5 bases to trimming and J lost 6 bases; unmatched junction nucleotides: 5. The CDR3 region has the DNA TGTGCCAGCAGTGGGGACAGGGGGCTTGGTCAGCCCCAGCATTTT. It codes for CASSGDRGLGQPQHF.

V and J are TRBV7-2 and TRBJ1-2; D is perhaps TRBD1 (6 bases). Trimming stripped 4 bases from V and 0 bases from J, with 15 bases between. Germline CDR1 is SGHTA and CDR2 is FQGNSA. CDR3 length: 16 residues. DNA of the CDR3: TGTGCCAGCAGCTCGCCTGGACAGTCTACTAACTATGGCTACACCTTC. Amino acids: CASSSPGQSTNYGYTF.

The chain uses TRBV7-9 and TRBJ2-3; D is perhaps TRBD2 (7 bases). This CDR3 is built from 16 residues. Germline assignment: CDR1 SEHNR and CDR2 FQNEAQ (reference sequence). Trimming pared 5 bases from V and 0 bases from J, leaving 15 bases between. CDR3 amino acids: CASSRGAGASTDTQYF. The CDR3 DNA is TGTGCCAGCAGCCGGGGGGCGGGGGCTAGCACAGATACGCAGTATTTT.

This chain joins TRBV6-5 and TRBJ2-7; 10 nucleotides line up with TRBD2. CDR1 and CDR2 from the germline V gene are MNHEY and SVGAGI. V lost 7 bases, J lost 2 bases, and 8 bases stayed unmatched. There are 15 residues in the CDR3. The CDR3 bases are TGTGCCAGCATCAAGAGAAGCGGGGGGGCCTACGAGCAGTACTTC. Translated: CASIKRSGGAYEQYF.

The chain combines TRBV29-1 with TRBJ2-5, with D tentatively TRBD2 (7 bases). The J call is in doubt because the DNA end fits TRBJ2-7 better. Germline loops: CDR1 SQVTM, CDR2 ANQGSEA. This CDR3 has 12 amino acids. As DNA, the CDR3 is TGCAGCGTGCGGGGGCAGAACTACGAGCAGTACTTC. As protein: CSVRGQNYEQYF.

This clone was seen a handful of times. The chain carries TRBV4-3 and TRBJ1-4; TRBD1 matches 7 bases. The CDR3 has 15 amino acids. V shed 2 bases, J shed 2 bases, and the junction held 2 bases outside the gene matches. In germline, CDR1 is LGHNA, CDR2 YSLEER. The CDR3 nucleotides are TGCGCCAGCAGCCAAATGACAGGGACTAATGAAAAACTGTTTTTT. As protein: CASSQMTGTNEKLFF.

This clone was counted many times. V gene TRBV4-3 combines with J gene TRBJ1-2, with D possibly being TRBD1 (6 bases). V lost 4 bases, J lost 2 bases, and 14 bases lay in between. CDR1 is LGHNA and CDR2 is YSLEER in the germline V gene. CDR3 length: 15 amino acids. CDR3 coding DNA: TGCGCCAGCAGCCTACAAAAAGGGACAAACTATGGCTACACCTTC. As protein: CASSLQKGTNYGYTF.